These T cell receptor beta chains were read from a single sample in a study of blood T cells in healthy people across ages. TCRdb used MiXCR to reprocess the 5' RACE reads, holding one entry per CDR3 protein. Seen here are about 720,000 distinct CDR3 sequences, 22% observed once, and the top ten hold less than 25%. Specimen: blood. Receptor source: a man aged 70-80 years in good health. Each CDR3 is given with its conserved first and last residue. A D gene is named only where the DNA matches it firmly. Rows may omit the clone size; those that give it use once, few, many or a size class.

clone size: -; V gene: TRBV20-1; D gene: TRBD1; J gene: TRBJ2-7; CDR3 protein: CSAWDRGVREQYF; CDR3 DNA: TGCAGTGCCTGGGACAGGGGTGTACGGGAGCAGTACTTC
clone size: -; V gene: TRBV18; D gene: -; J gene: TRBJ1-4; CDR3 protein: CASSPLDSHEKLFF; CDR3 DNA: TGTGCCAGCTCACCACTAGACAGCCATGAAAAACTGTTTTTT
clone size: -; V gene: TRBV9; D gene: -; J gene: TRBJ1-3; CDR3 protein: CASSGTYSGNTIYF; CDR3 DNA: TGTGCCAGCAGCGGGACGTACTCTGGAAACACCATATATTTT
clone size: -; V gene: TRBV6-4; D gene: -; J gene: TRBJ1-4; CDR3 protein: CASSDSREGRLFF; CDR3 DNA: TGTGCCAGCAGTGACTCGAGGGAGGGAAGACTGTTTTTT
clone size: few; V gene: TRBV10-3; D gene: -; J gene: TRBJ1-6; CDR3 protein: CAINAGAENSPLHF; CDR3 DNA: TGTGCCATCAACGCAGGGGCTGAAAATTCACCCCTCCACTTT
clone size: -; V gene: TRBV11-2; D gene: -; J gene: TRBJ1-5; CDR3 protein: CASSMDGLRDQPQHF; CDR3 DNA: TGTGCCAGCAGCATGGACGGCCTTCGGGATCAGCCCCAGCATTTT
clone size: -; V gene: TRBV29-1; D gene: -; J gene: TRBJ2-7; CDR3 protein: CSGGAGETYEQYF; CDR3 DNA: TGCAGCGGGGGGGCAGGGGAAACCTACGAGCAGTACTTC
clone size: few; V gene: TRBV7-9; D gene: TRBD1; J gene: TRBJ2-2; CDR3 protein: CASSHLLVGQGYTGELFF; CDR3 DNA: TGTGCCAGTAGTCATCTGTTGGTTGGACAGGGGTACACCGGGGAGCTGTTTTTT
clone size: many; V gene: TRBV2; D gene: TRBD2; J gene: TRBJ2-2; CDR3 protein: CASSWTSGGLTGELFF; CDR3 DNA: TGTGCCAGCAGTTGGACTAGCGGGGGGCTAACCGGGGAGCTGTTTTTT
clone size: -; V gene: TRBV5-1; D gene: -; J gene: TRBJ2-1; CDR3 protein: CASRAGANNEQFF; CDR3 DNA: TGCGCCAGCAGGGCGGGGGCGAATAATGAGCAGTTCTTC
clone size: -; V gene: TRBV12-3/TRBV12-4; D gene: -; J gene: TRBJ2-3; CDR3 protein: CASSLETGTDTQYF; CDR3 DNA: TGTGCCAGCAGTTTAGAAACGGGGACAGATACGCAGTATTTT
clone size: -; V gene: TRBV7-9; D gene: TRBD1; J gene: TRBJ1-1; CDR3 protein: CASSPNWAQGMNTEAFF; CDR3 DNA: TGTGCCAGCAGCCCAAACTGGGCACAGGGGATGAACACTGAAGCTTTCTTT
clone size: few; V gene: TRBV6-6; D gene: -; J gene: TRBJ1-5; CDR3 protein: CASSYSRDSNQPQHF; CDR3 DNA: TGTGCCAGCAGTTACTCCCGGGACAGCAATCAGCCCCAGCATTTT
clone size: -; V gene: TRBV7-2; D gene: -; J gene: TRBJ1-1; CDR3 protein: CASSSGPRGGHTEAFF; CDR3 DNA: TGTGCCAGCAGCTCGGGCCCCAGGGGTGGGCACACTGAAGCTTTCTTT
clone size: -; V gene: TRBV24-1; D gene: -; J gene: TRBJ2-5; CDR3 protein: CATSDPSSGVRETQYF; CDR3 DNA: TGTGCCACCAGTGACCCCTCCTCGGGAGTGCGAGAGACCCAGTACTTC
clone size: -; V gene: TRBV28; D gene: -; J gene: TRBJ1-1; CDR3 protein: CASSLFHTEAFF; CDR3 DNA: TGTGCCAGCAGTTTATTTCACACTGAAGCTTTCTTT
clone size: -; V gene: TRBV10-3; D gene: TRBD2; J gene: TRBJ2-3; CDR3 protein: CAISGRGAGVRTSTDTQYF; CDR3 DNA: TGTGCCATCAGTGGTAGGGGAGCGGGAGTCCGAACTAGCACAGATACGCAGTATTTT
clone size: -; V gene: TRBV7-9; D gene: TRBD2; J gene: TRBJ2-3; CDR3 protein: CASSLAREVDTQYF; CDR3 DNA: TGTGCCAGCAGCTTGGCCCGGGAGGTGGATACGCAGTATTTT
clone size: -; V gene: TRBV19; D gene: -; J gene: TRBJ2-1; CDR3 protein: CASSIAFGEQFF; CDR3 DNA: TGTGCCAGTAGTATAGCCTTTGGTGAGCAGTTCTTC
clone size: few; V gene: TRBV14; D gene: -; J gene: TRBJ1-3; CDR3 protein: CASGGLVSGNTIYF; CDR3 DNA: TGTGCCTCCGGGGGACTGGTCTCTGGAAACACCATATATTTT
clone size: few; V gene: TRBV4-1; D gene: -; J gene: TRBJ2-5; CDR3 protein: CASSQLDSFQETQYF; CDR3 DNA: TGCGCCAGCAGTCAGCTCGACAGTTTTCAAGAGACCCAGTACTTC
clone size: few; V gene: TRBV19; D gene: -; J gene: TRBJ2-3; CDR3 protein: CAGRDSNTDTQYF; CDR3 DNA: TGTGCCGGGCGGGACAGCAACACAGATACGCAGTATTTT
clone size: -; V gene: TRBV20-1; D gene: TRBD1; J gene: TRBJ1-5; CDR3 protein: CSAWNRGHSNQPQHF; CDR3 DNA: TGCAGTGCTTGGAACAGGGGACACAGCAATCAGCCCCAGCATTTT
clone size: -; V gene: TRBV12-3/TRBV12-4; D gene: -; J gene: TRBJ1-4; CDR3 protein: CASSLRGRENEKLFF; CDR3 DNA: TGTGCCAGCAGTTTGCGCGGCAGGGAGAATGAAAAACTGTTTTTT
clone size: few; V gene: TRBV6-1; D gene: -; J gene: TRBJ2-2; CDR3 protein: CASTITGLARNTGELFF; CDR3 DNA: TGTGCCAGCACTATTACTGGGCTAGCGCGAAACACCGGGGAGCTGTTTTTT
clone size: -; V gene: TRBV28; D gene: -; J gene: TRBJ1-2; CDR3 protein: CASSPAGDLGYGYTF; CDR3 DNA: TGTGCCAGCAGTCCCGCGGGGGACCTCGGCTACGGCTACACCTTC
clone size: -; V gene: TRBV5-1; D gene: -; J gene: TRBJ1-2; CDR3 protein: CASSSIGDENYGYTF; CDR3 DNA: TGCGCCAGCAGCTCGATCGGGGACGAAAACTATGGCTACACCTTC
clone size: -; V gene: TRBV5-1; D gene: TRBD2; J gene: TRBJ2-1; CDR3 protein: CASSFTTGGTNEQFF; CDR3 DNA: TGCGCCAGCAGCTTCACAACGGGGGGTACCAATGAGCAGTTCTTC
clone size: -; V gene: TRBV7-8; D gene: -; J gene: TRBJ2-5; CDR3 protein: CASRAGLETQYF; CDR3 DNA: TGTGCCAGCAGAGCCGGGCTGGAGACCCAGTACTTC
clone size: -; V gene: TRBV20-1; D gene: TRBD1; J gene: TRBJ2-3; CDR3 protein: CSAGDRGITDTQYF; CDR3 DNA: TGCAGTGCTGGGGACAGGGGGATAACAGATACGCAGTATTTT